These 21 T cell receptor beta chains were all obtained from the same sample, sequenced in a study of blood T cell repertoires in COVID-19. Sequencing was performed with immunoSEQ multiplex PCR; in TCRdb, only in-frame clones are kept and a portion is missing. This sample has 120,000 to 150,000 clones, with about 84% found just once. The specimen was peripheral blood. Every receptor here comes from a woman aged 80 or over in a cohort sampled during active or convalescent COVID-19.

Comments on this clone: The junction does not match germline at one end; this may be a read error. The V and J genes are TRBV7-7 and TRBJ2-2, with D perhaps matching TRBD1 (6 bases). Per the germline V gene, CDR1 is SSHAT and CDR2 is FNYEAQ (reference sequence). This CDR3 spans 18 amino acids. Written as DNA, the CDR3 is TGTGCTAGCAGCCAGGCCAGGGGACGGGGCGCGAACACCGGGGAGCTGTTTTTT. Translated, it gives CASSQARGRGANTGELFF.

The chain employs TRBV5-8 and TRBJ2-7; tentatively, D is TRBD1 (6 bases). V lost 2 bases, J lost 3 bases, and 12 bases lay in between. Per the germline V gene, CDR1 is SGHTS and CDR2 is YDEGEE. The CDR3 sequence is 14 residues long. CDR3 in DNA: TGTGCCAGCAGCTTCAGGGGTAAAGACTACGAGCAGTACTTC. It is translated as CASSFRGKDYEQYF.

J is TRBJ2-3 and V is TRBV4-2; D is unresolved. With 1 base removed from V and 5 bases from J, the gap between germline ends came to 10 bases. The CDR3 runs 14 residues. Germline CDR1 reads LGHNA; CDR2 reads YNFKEQ. The CDR3 loop is CASSQGAPQDTQYF. CDR3 DNA sequence: TGTGCCAGCAGCCAAGGAGCGCCTCAAGATACGCAGTATTTT.

The V and J genes are TRBV4-1 and TRBJ1-3; 7 nucleotides align to TRBD1. Per germline, CDR1 MGHRA and CDR2 YSYEKL. V lost 3 bases to trimming and J lost 0 bases; unmatched junction nucleotides: 5. This CDR3 has 16 amino acids. The CDR3, as DNA: TGCGCCAGCAGCCATGTTGACAGGGACTCTGGAAACACCATATATTTT. It yields the protein CASSHVDRDSGNTIYF.

This clone was seen a single time. The chain employs TRBV11-2 and TRBJ2-5; D remains unclear. CDR1 and CDR2 (germline): SGHAT, FQNNGV. Between the trimmed V and J ends, which lost 6 bases and 2 bases, there was a span of 22 bases. The CDR3 sequence is 17 residues long. CDR3 in DNA: TGTGCCAGCAGTCCAAGTGTCCCGACCAGGTTTCAAGAGACCCAGTACTTC. Translated: CASSPSVPTRFQETQYF. Using reference TRBV11-2 and TRBJ2-5 for the parts outside the CDR3, the full variable domain is EAGVAQSPRYKIIEKRQSVAFWCNPISGHATLYWYQQILGQGPKLLIQFQNNGVVDDSQLPKDRFSAERLKGVDSTLKIQPAKLEDSAVYLCASSPSVPTRFQETQYFGPGTRLLVL.

Comments on this clone: A read error is possible here, since a much larger clone lies one base away. The chain combines TRBV5-5 with TRBJ1-3; TRBD1 matches at 7 bases. Germline V lookup: CDR1 SGHKS, CDR2 YYEKEE (reference sequence). The V gene end was trimmed by 5 bases and the J gene end by 3 bases; junction bases not matched to a gene: 5. The CDR3 loop spans 14 amino acids. The CDR3 DNA is TGTGCCAGCAGGGAACAGGGGTTTGGAAACACCATATATTTT. Amino acid sequence: CASREQGFGNTIYF.

The CDR3 is CASRKNPGQPQHF. CDR3 DNA sequence: TGTGCCAGCAGAAAAAACCCAGGCCAGCCCCAGCATTTT. The J gene is TRBJ1-5, the V gene TRBV12-3 or TRBV12-4; D remains ambiguous. The ends were cut back, 6 bases at V and 7 bases at J, with 13 bases in the middle. The CDR3 extends over 13 amino acids.

The V call is TRBV7-2, the J call TRBJ1-1; tentative D call: TRBD1 (6 bases). The germline CDR1 and CDR2 sequences are SGHTA and FQGNSA. The CDR3 is 15 amino acids. V lost 5 bases, J lost 5 bases, and 18 bases lay in between. Here the CDR3 reads CASSRLGGARTEAFF. In nucleotides, the CDR3 is TGTGCCAGCAGCCGCCTGGGGGGGGCGCGTACTGAAGCTTTCTTT.

This clone was recorded once. The V and J genes are TRBV6-6 and TRBJ2-7, with D possibly being TRBD2 (5 bases). CDR3 length: 14 amino acids. V lost 6 bases to trimming and J lost 5 bases, with 17 bases between them. Germline values: CDR1 MNHNY, CDR2 SVGAGI (reference sequence). CDR3 sequence: CASRPQSGGNEQYF. CDR3 sequence (DNA): TGTGCCAGCAGACCACAGAGTGGAGGCAACGAGCAGTACTTC.

The V and J genes are TRBV6-5 and TRBJ2-2; D unclear. V lost 7 bases and J 5 bases, leaving 8 bases between the germline ends. The germline gives CDR1 MNHEY, CDR2 SVGAGI. There are 12 residues in the CDR3. CDR3 in amino acids: CASTPLTGELFF. CDR3 nucleotides: TGTGCCAGCACCCCTTTGACCGGGGAGCTGTTTTTT.

This rearrangement joins TRBV11-2 to TRBJ1-4; D remains ambiguous. The CDR3 loop spans 15 amino acids. Per the germline V gene, CDR1 is SGHAT and CDR2 is FQNNGV. Trimming removed 5 bases from V and 6 bases from J, with 16 bases in between. The CDR3 is CASSPLAGLHEKLFF. As DNA, the CDR3 is TGTGCCAGCAGCCCCCTAGCGGGCCTCCATGAAAAACTGTTTTTT.

The gene calls are TRBV4-3 and TRBJ2-5; 8 bases fit TRBD1. Germline lookup yields CDR1 LGHNA and CDR2 YSLEER. V lost 3 bases to trimming and J lost 3 bases; unmatched junction nucleotides: 12. This CDR3 has 17 residues. The CDR3 DNA follows: TGCGCCAGCAGCCACGCCGACCGACAGGGGAAAAAAGAGACCCAGTACTTC. It translates to CASSHADRQGKKETQYF.

This chain uses TRBV6-2 or TRBV6-3 with TRBJ2-1; a weak D match, TRBD2 (5 bases). CDR3 length: 15 amino acids. Germline loops: CDR1 MNHEY, CDR2 SVGEGT. The V and J ends lost 4 bases and 0 bases respectively, with 10 bases between them. CDR3 coding DNA: TGTGCCAGCAGTTTTACGGGGAGCTCCTACAATGAGCAGTTCTTC. This sequence encodes CASSFTGSSYNEQFF.

This clone was counted a single time. This chain joins TRBV5-3 and TRBJ2-1, with 11 bases identical to TRBD2. TRBV5-3 is an ORF, with its function uncertain. Trimming removed 1 base from V and 6 bases from J; junction bases left unmatched: 0. The CDR3 spans 14 residues. CDR3 DNA: TGTGCCAGAAGCTTGACTAGCGGGGGCAATGAGCAGTTCTTC. Translating it yields CARSLTSGGNEQFF.

The CDR3 sequence is CASSLSPSGKGEQFF. The CDR3 nucleotides are TGTGCCAGCAGCTTATCGCCTAGCGGCAAAGGGGAGCAGTTCTTC. The J gene is TRBJ2-1, the V gene TRBV7-9, with 7 nucleotides matching TRBD2. There are 15 residues in the CDR3. The germline V gene encodes CDR1 SEHNR and CDR2 FQNEAQ (reference sequence). V gave up 2 bases and J gave up 10 bases; unmatched junction bases: 11. The full variable domain, with the rest looked up from reference TRBV7-9 and TRBJ2-1, is DTGVSQNPRHKITKRGQNVTFRCDPISEHNRLYWYRQTLGQGPEFLTYFQNEAQLEKSRLLSDRFSAERPKGSFSTLEIQRTEQGDSAMYLCASSLSPSGKGEQFFGPGTRLTVL.

As concerns this clone: Other DNA sequences in this sample translate to the same CDR3. The J gene is TRBJ2-3, the V gene TRBV28; unclear D gene. The germline gives CDR1 MDHEN, CDR2 SYDVKM. The V and J ends lost 3 bases and 2 bases respectively, with 6 bases between them. CDR3 length equals 13 residues. CDR3 sequence (DNA): TGTGCCAGCAGTTTCAGGAACACAGATACGCAGTATTTT. Its translation: CASSFRNTDTQYF. Variable domain in full (rest from reference TRBV28 and TRBJ2-3): DVKVTQSSRYLVKRTGEKVFLECVQDMDHENMFWYRQDPGLGLRLIYFSYDVKMKEKGDIPEGYSVSREKKERFSLILESASTNQTSMYLCASSFRNTDTQYFGPGTRLTVL.

The chain carries TRBV9 and TRBJ2-3; 8 nucleotides line up with TRBD2. The CDR3 is made up of 14 amino acids. J was trimmed by 1 base and V by 7 bases; bases with no gene match: 5. CDR1 SGDLS and CDR2 YYNGEE come from the germline V gene. The CDR3 protein is CASGRLARTDTQYF. The CDR3 DNA sequence: TGTGCCAGCGGCCGACTAGCGCGCACAGATACGCAGTATTTT.

This clone was observed a few times. One end of the junction varies from germline; a read error may be responsible. CDR3 residues: CASSFSSGGNAGELFF. CDR3 bases: TGTGCCAGCAGCTTCTCTAGCGGGGGGAACGCCGGGGAGCTGTTTTTT. The V and J genes are TRBV7-2 and TRBJ2-2; 11 bases match TRBD2. The CDR3 runs 16 residues. Germline V gene lookup returns CDR1 SGHTA and CDR2 FQGNSA.

The chain is built from TRBV3-1 (or the pseudogene TRBV3-2) and TRBJ2-1, with 13 nucleotides matching TRBD2. Germline trimming cut 4 bases from V and 7 bases from J; bases unmatched to any gene: 4. The CDR3 sequence is 15 residues long. Germline V CDR1 and CDR2: LGHDT, YNNKEL (reference sequence). The CDR3 DNA is TGTGCCAGCAGCCTGACTAGCGGGGGGCAAAATGAGCAGTTCTTC. Protein sequence: CASSLTSGGQNEQFF.

This chain joins TRBV29-1 and TRBJ2-3; D is ambiguous. V was clipped by 7 bases and J by 4 bases, with 12 bases between them. This CDR3 is built from 12 residues. Germline V CDR1 and CDR2: SQVTM, ANQGSEA. The CDR3 sequence: CSGSHDSDTQYF. The CDR3, as DNA: TGCAGCGGTAGCCATGATTCAGATACGCAGTATTTT.

The chain couples TRBV4-1 to TRBJ2-3; possibly TRBD1 for D (7 bases). Per germline, CDR1 MGHRA and CDR2 YSYEKL. This CDR3 contains 15 residues. V dropped 5 bases and J dropped 0 bases, with 12 bases sitting between them. In nucleotides, the CDR3 is TGCGCCAGCAGCTCACAGGGGACTAGCACAGATACGCAGTATTTT. Its translation is CASSSQGTSTDTQYF.